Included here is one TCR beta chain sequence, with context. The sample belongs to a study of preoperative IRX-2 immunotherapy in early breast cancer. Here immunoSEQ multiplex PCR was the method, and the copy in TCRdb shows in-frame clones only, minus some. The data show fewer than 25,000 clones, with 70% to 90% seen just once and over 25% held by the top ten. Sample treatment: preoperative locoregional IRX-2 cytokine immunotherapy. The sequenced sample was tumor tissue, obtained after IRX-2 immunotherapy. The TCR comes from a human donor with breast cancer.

The DNA for the CDR3 is TGCGCCAGCAGCCGTGAAAGGGAGCAGCCCCAGCATTTT. Translation: CASSREREQPQHF. This chain uses TRBV4-1 with TRBJ1-5; no firm D call. Trimming stripped 4 bases from V and 7 bases from J, with 11 bases between. The germline V gene encodes CDR1 MGHRA and CDR2 YSYEKL. This CDR3 spans 13 amino acids.